This entry concerns a single TCR beta chain. Some clones are missing from TCRdb's copy, which holds only in-frame ones; the method was immunoSEQ multiplex PCR. The sample contains under 2,500,000 clones, approximately 94% of which appear only once. V was clipped by 4 bases and J by 2 bases, with 17 bases between them. The CDR3 has 16 residues. CDR1 and CDR2 (germline): SGHTA, FQGNSA. The data were taken from a study of shared clonotypes between healthy human individuals. The genes are TRBV7-2 and TRBJ2-5, with D unresolved. The sequenced sample was naive CD4+ T cells sorted from blood. Subset meaning: CD45RA+ positively selected. This sequence originates from a man aged 18 to 30 in good health. CDR3 DNA sequence: TGTGCCAGCAGCTCGATGGCACGGGCAGTTCAAGAGACCCAGTACTTC. This sequence encodes CASSSMARAVQETQYF.